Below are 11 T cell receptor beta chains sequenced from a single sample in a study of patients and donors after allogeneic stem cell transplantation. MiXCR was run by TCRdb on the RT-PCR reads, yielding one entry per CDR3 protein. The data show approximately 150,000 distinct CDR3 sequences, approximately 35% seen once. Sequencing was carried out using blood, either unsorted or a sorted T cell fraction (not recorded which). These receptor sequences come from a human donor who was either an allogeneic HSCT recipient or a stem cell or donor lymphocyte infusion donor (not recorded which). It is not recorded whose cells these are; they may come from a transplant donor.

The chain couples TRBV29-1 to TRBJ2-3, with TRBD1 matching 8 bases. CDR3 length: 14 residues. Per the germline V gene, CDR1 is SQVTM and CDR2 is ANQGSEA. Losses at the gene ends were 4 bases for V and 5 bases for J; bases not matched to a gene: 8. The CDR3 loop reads CSVVPPGTGDTQYF. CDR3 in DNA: TGCAGCGTTGTCCCTCCCGGGACAGGAGATACGCAGTATTTT.

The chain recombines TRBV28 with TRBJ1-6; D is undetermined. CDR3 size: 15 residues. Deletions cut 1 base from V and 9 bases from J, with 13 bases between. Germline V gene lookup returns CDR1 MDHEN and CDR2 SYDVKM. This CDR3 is CASSLFRTESSPLHF. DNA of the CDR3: TGTGCCAGCAGTTTATTCAGAACGGAGTCTTCACCCCTCCACTTT.

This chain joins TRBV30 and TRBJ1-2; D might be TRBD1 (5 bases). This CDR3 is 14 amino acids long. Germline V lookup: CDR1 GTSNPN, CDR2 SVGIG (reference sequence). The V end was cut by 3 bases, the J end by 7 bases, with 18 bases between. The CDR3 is CAWSDAGTSFGYTF. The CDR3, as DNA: TGTGCCTGGAGCGACGCCGGGACGTCTTTTGGCTACACCTTC.

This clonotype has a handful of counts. The CDR3 here is CASASPAGETQYF. DNA of the CDR3: TGTGCCAGCGCCTCCCCGGCCGGGGAGACCCAGTACTTC. V is TRBV6-5 and J is TRBJ2-5; no clear D gene. Germline V CDR1 and CDR2: MNHEY, SVGAGI. The ends were cut back, 8 bases at V and 5 bases at J, with 15 bases in the middle. The length of the CDR3 is 13 residues.

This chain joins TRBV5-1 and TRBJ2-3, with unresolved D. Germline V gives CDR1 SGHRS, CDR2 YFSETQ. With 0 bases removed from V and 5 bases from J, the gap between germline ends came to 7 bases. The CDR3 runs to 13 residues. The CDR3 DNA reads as TGCGCCAGCAGCTTGGAGCCCGTAGATACGCAGTATTTT. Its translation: CASSLEPVDTQYF.

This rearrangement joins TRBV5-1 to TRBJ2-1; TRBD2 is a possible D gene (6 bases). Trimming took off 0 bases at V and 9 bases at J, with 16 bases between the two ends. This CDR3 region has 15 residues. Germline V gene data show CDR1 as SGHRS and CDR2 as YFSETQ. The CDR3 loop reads CASSLAGGATVEQFF. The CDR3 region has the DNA TGCGCCAGCAGCTTGGCGGGCGGGGCGACTGTTGAGCAGTTCTTC.

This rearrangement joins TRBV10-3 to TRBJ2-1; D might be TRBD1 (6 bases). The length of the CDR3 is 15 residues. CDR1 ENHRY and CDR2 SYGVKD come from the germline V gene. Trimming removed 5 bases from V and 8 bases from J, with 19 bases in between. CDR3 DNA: TGTGCCATCAGTCCCGGGACACGGGCCGAGTATGAGCAGTTCTTC. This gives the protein CAISPGTRAEYEQFF.

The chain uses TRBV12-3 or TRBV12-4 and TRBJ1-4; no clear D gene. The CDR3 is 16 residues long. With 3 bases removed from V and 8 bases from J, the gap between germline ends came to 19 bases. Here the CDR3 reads CASSFQGLLEEEKLFF. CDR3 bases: TGTGCCAGCAGTTTCCAAGGGCTTCTGGAGGAGGAAAAACTGTTTTTT.

The CDR3 spells CASSFPPIQYF. DNA for the CDR3: TGTGCCAGCAGCTTTCCCCCCATTCAGTACTTC. The V gene is TRBV7-9, the J gene TRBJ2-4; D unclear. Germline V gene lookup returns CDR1 SEHNR and CDR2 FQNEAQ (reference sequence). The CDR3 has 11 residues. The germline V and J ends were trimmed by 3 bases and 9 bases, with 6 bases remaining between them.

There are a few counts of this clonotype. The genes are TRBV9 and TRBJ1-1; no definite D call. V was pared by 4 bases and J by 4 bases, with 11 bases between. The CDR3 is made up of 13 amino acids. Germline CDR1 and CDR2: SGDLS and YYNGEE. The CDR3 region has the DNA TGTGCCAGCAGCCCGCCGAAAGGCACTGAAGCTTTCTTT. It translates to CASSPPKGTEAFF.

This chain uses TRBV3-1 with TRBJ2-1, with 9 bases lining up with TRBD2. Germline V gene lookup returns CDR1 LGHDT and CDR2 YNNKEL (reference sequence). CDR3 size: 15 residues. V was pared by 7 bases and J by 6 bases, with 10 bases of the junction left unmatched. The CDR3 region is CASTSGLAGSNEQFF. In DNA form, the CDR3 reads TGTGCCAGCACCTCAGGCCTAGCGGGGAGCAATGAGCAGTTCTTC.